This is a list of T cell receptor beta chains from one sample in a study of early T cells in non-severe SARS-CoV-2 infection. TCRdb re-called the 5' RACE reads through MiXCR, storing one row per CDR3 protein. The sample consists of some 67,000 distinct CDR3 sequences, under 15% of them appearing once. The source material was whole blood. All receptors derive from an adult who was a healthcare worker with PCR-confirmed SARS-CoV-2 infection or an uninfected control (not recorded which). Both conserved end residues are part of each CDR3. A D gene is named only where the DNA matches it firmly. The size entry is marked missing in some rows and otherwise reads once, few, many or a size class.

TRBV5-4	12	NA	NA	TRBJ2-1	CASSLRDNEQFF	TGTGCCAGCAGCTTGAGGGACAATGAGCAGTTCTTC
TRBV4-2	16	NA	TRBD1	TRBJ2-7	CASSQVGTGGMYEQYF	TGTGCCAGCAGCCAAGTTGGGACAGGGGGTATGTACGAGCAGTACTTC
TRBV11-2	15	few	NA	TRBJ1-6	CASSQGSSYNSPLHF	TGTGCCAGCAGTCAGGGGAGCTCCTATAATTCACCCCTCCACTTT
TRBV9	15	NA	TRBD1	TRBJ2-3	CASSEGQPNTDTQYF	TGTGCCAGCAGCGAGGGACAGCCTAACACAGATACGCAGTATTTT
TRBV7-9	14	few	NA	TRBJ1-1	CASSLRENGEEAFF	TGTGCCAGCAGCCTCCGAGAGAACGGGGAAGAAGCTTTCTTT
TRBV3-2	14	NA	NA	TRBJ2-1	CASSQVLGTSRQFF	TGTGCCAGCAGCCAAGTCCTCGGGACTTCGCGGCAGTTCTTC
TRBV12-3/TRBV12-4	14	few	NA	TRBJ2-7	CASKHAGLTYEQYF	TGTGCCAGCAAACACGCCGGACTTACCTACGAGCAGTACTTC
TRBV7-9	14	many	NA	TRBJ2-7	CASSLEQPPYEQYF	TGTGCCAGCAGCTTAGAACAGCCCCCCTACGAGCAGTACTTC
TRBV9	16	many	NA	TRBJ2-1	CASSVDLSPSYNEQFF	TGTGCCAGCAGCGTAGATCTGAGCCCCTCCTACAATGAGCAGTTCTTC
TRBV7-2	14	NA	TRBD1	TRBJ2-7	CASSLTGDSYEQYF	TGTGCCAGCAGCTTAACAGGGGACTCCTACGAGCAGTACTTC